This T cell receptor (beta chain) is from a study of patients and donors after allogeneic stem cell transplantation. MiXCR was run by TCRdb on the RT-PCR reads, yielding one entry per CDR3 protein. Among about 200,000 distinct CDR3 sequences listed, 40% to 45% were seen once. This clonotype originated in a human donor who was either an allogeneic HSCT recipient or a stem cell or donor lymphocyte infusion donor (not recorded which). It is not recorded whose cells these are; they may come from a transplant donor. Sequenced material: blood, either unsorted or a sorted T cell fraction (not recorded which).

The CDR3 protein is CASSSLQRDAYNEQFF. Here the CDR3 DNA reads TGCGCCAGCAGCTCCCTTCAGCGAGATGCATACAATGAGCAGTTCTTC. The chain is built from TRBV5-1 and TRBJ2-1; D remains unclear. The CDR3 extends over 16 amino acids. The ends were cut back, 3 bases at V and 4 bases at J, with 17 bases in the middle. Germline CDR1 SGHRS, CDR2 YFSETQ.